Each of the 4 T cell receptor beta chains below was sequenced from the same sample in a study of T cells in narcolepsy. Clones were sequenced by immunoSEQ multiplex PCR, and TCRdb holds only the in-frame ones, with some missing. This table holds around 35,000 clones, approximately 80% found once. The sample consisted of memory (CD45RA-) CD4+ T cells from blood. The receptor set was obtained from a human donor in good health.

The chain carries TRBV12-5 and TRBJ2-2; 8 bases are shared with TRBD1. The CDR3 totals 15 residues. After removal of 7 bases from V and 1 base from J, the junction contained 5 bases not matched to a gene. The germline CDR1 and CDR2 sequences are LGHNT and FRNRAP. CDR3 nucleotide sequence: TGTGCTAGTGCCCCAGGACAGGGGAACACCGGGGAGCTGTTTTTT. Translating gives CASAPGQGNTGELFF.

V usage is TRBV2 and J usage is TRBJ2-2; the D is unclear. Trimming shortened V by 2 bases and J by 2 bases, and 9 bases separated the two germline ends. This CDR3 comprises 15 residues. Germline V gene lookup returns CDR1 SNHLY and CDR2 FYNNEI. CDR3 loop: CASSERTDNTGELFF. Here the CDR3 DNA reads TGTGCCAGCAGTGAACGTACAGACAACACCGGGGAGCTGTTTTTT.

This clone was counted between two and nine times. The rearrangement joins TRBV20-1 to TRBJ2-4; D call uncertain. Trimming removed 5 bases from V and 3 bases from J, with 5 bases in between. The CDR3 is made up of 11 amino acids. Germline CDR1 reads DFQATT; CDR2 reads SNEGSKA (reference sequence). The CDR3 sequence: CSARVKNIQYF. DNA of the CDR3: TGCAGTGCTCGGGTCAAAAACATTCAGTACTTC.

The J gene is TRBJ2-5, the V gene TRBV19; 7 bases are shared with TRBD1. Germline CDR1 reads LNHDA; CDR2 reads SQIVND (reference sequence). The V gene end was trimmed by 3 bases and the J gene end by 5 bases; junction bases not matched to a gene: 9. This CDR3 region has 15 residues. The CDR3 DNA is TGTGCCAGTAGTATGAGACAGGGAGTGAGGGAGACCCAGTACTTC. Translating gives CASSMRQGVRETQYF.